The entry below gives a single TCR beta chain sequence along with its context. The treatment was: randomized to nivolumab then ipilimumab (arm A) or the reverse (arm B). Sequencing used immunoSEQ multiplex PCR; TCRdb keeps in-frame clones, though not all of them. The sample consists of 13,000 or so clones, about 73% of them appearing once. The CDR3 is 16 amino acids. V trimming: 5 bases; J trimming: 5 bases; junction bases outside the gene matches: 13. The germline CDR1 and CDR2 sequences are SEHNR and FQNEAQ (reference sequence). These data come from a study of sequential checkpoint blockade in melanoma.

Sequenced here: CD8+ T cells sorted from blood (inferred from file names), sampled from a patient given nivolumab and ipilimumab in sequence. V and J are TRBV7-9 and TRBJ2-5; 8 bases are a match to TRBD2. The clonotype was recovered from a human donor with melanoma. CDR3 sequence reads: CASSTSSGGPRETQYF. As DNA, the CDR3 is TGTGCCAGCAGCACTAGCTCGGGAGGGCCGAGGGAGACCCAGTACTTC.